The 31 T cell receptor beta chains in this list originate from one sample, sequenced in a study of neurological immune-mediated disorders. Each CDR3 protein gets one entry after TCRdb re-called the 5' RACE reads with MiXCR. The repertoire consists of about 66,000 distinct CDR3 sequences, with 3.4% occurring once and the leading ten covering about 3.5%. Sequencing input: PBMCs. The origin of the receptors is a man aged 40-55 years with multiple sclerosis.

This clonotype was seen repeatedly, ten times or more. In DNA form, the CDR3 reads TGTGCCAGCAGCACAGGGGCCGCGCAGGGGACCGGGGAGCTGTTTTTT. Its translation is CASSTGAAQGTGELFF. The chain employs TRBV6-5 and TRBJ2-2, with 7 nucleotides matching TRBD1. V trimming: 6 bases; J trimming: 5 bases; junction bases outside the gene matches: 12. CDR3 size: 16 residues. Germline assignment: CDR1 MNHEY and CDR2 SVGAGI.

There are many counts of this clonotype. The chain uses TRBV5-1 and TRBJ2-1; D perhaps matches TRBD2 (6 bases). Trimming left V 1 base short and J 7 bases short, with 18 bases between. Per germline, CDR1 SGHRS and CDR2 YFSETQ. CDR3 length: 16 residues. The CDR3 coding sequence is TGCGCCAGCAGCTTGCAGGCCCAGCGGGCGATGAATGAGCAGTTCTTC. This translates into CASSLQAQRAMNEQFF.

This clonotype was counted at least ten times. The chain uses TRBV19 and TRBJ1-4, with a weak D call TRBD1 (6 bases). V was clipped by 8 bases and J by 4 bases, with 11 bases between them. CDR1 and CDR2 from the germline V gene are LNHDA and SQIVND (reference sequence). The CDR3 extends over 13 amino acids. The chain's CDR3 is CASQGTLNEKLFF. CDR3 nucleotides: TGTGCCAGTCAGGGGACGCTTAATGAAAAACTGTTTTTT. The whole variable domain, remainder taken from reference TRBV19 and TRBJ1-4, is DGGITQSPKYLFRKEGQNVTLSCEQNLNHDAMYWYRQDPGQGLRLIYYSQIVNDFQKGDIAEGYSVSREKKESFPLTVTSAQKNPTAFYLCASQGTLNEKLFFGSGTQLSVL.

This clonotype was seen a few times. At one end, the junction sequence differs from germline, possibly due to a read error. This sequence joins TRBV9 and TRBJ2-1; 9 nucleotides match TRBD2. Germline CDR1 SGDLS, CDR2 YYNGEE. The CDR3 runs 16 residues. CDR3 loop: CASSVAGGRAYNEQFF. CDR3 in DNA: TGTGCCAGCAGCGTAGCTGGCGGGAGGGCCTATAATGAGCAGTTCTTC.

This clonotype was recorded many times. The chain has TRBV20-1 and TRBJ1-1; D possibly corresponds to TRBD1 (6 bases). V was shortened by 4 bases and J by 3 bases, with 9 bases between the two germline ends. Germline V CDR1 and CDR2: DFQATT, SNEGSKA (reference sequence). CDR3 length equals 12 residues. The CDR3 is CSAIGGYTEAFF. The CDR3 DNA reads TGCAGTGCTATAGGGGGGTACACTGAAGCTTTCTTT.

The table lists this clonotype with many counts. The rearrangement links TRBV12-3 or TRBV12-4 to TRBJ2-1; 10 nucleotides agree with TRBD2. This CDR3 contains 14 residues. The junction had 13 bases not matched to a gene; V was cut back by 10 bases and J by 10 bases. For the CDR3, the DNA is TGTGCCACCTTGGGGAGCGGGGGGGCCGGCGAGCAGTTCTTC. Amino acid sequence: CATLGSGGAGEQFF.

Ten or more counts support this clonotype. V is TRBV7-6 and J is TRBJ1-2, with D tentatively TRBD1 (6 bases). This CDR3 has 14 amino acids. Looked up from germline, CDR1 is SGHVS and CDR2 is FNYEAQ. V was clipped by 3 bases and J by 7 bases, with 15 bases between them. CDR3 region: CASSFNTGGGGYTF. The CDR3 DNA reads TGTGCCAGCAGCTTTAATACGGGGGGCGGTGGCTACACCTTC.

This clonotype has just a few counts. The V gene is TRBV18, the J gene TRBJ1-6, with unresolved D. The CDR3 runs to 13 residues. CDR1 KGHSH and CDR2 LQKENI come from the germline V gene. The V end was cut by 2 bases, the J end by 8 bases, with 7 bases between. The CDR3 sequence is CASSPDGYSPLHF. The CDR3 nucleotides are TGTGCCAGCTCACCAGACGGTTATTCACCCCTCCACTTT.

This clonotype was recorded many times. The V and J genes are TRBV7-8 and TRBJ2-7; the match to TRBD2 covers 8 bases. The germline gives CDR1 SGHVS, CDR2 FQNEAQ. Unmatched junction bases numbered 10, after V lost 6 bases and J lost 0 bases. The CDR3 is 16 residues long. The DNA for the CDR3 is TGTGCCAGCAGTTTACTCGGAAGCGGGAGCTCCTACGAGCAGTACTTC. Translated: CASSLLGSGSSYEQYF. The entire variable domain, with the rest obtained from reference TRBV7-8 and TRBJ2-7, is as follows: GAGVSQSPRYKVAKRGQDVALRCDPISGHVSLFWYQQALGQGPEFLTYFQNEAQLDKSGLPSDRFFAERPEGSVSTLKIQRTQQEDSAVYLCASSLLGSGSSYEQYFGPGTRLTVT.

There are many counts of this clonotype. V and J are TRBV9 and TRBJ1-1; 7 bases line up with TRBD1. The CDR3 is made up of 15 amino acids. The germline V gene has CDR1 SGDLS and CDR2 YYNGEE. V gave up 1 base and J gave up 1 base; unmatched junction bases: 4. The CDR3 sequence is CASSVQGQPNTEAFF. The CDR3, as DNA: TGTGCCAGCAGCGTACAGGGACAGCCGAACACTGAAGCTTTCTTT.

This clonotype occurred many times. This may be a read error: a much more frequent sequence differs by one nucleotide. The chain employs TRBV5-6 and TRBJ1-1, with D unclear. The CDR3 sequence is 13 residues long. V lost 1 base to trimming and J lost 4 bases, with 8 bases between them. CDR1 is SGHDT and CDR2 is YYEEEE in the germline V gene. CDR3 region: CASSLCWGTEAFF. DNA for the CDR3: TGTGCCAGCAGCTTGTGCTGGGGCACTGAAGCTTTCTTT.

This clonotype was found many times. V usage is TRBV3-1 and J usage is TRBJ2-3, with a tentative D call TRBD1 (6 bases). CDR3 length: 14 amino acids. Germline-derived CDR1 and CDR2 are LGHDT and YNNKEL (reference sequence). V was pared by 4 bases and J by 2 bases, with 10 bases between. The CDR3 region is CASSLTGPTDTQYF. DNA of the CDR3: TGTGCCAGCAGCCTCACAGGGCCCACAGATACGCAGTATTTT.

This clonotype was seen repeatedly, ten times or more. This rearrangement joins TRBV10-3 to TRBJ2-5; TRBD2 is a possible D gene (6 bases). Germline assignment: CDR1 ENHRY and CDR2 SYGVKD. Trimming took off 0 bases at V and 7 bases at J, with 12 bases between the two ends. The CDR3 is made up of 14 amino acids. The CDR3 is CAISESSMGGTQYF. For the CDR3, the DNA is TGTGCCATCAGTGAGTCTAGCATGGGGGGGACCCAGTACTTC.

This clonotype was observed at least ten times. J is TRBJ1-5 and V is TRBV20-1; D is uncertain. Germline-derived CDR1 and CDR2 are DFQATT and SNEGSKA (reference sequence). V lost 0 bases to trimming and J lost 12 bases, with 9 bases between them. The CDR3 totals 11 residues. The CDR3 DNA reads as TGCAGTGCTAGAGAAAGGTTTCACCAGCATTTT. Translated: CSARERFHQHF.

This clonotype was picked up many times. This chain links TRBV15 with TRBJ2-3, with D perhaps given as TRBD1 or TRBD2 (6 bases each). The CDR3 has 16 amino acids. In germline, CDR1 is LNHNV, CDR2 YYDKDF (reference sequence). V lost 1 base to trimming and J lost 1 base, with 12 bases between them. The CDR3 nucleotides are TGTGCCACCAGCAGAGCTCACGGGGGCGGCACAGATACGCAGTATTTT. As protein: CATSRAHGGGTDTQYF.

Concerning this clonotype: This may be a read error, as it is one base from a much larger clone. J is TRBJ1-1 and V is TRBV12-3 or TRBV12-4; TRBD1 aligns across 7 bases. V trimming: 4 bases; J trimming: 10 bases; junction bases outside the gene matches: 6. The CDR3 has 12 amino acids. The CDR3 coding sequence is TGTGCCAGCAGTTCGCGACAGGGACTAGCTTTCTTT. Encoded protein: CASSSRQGLAFF.

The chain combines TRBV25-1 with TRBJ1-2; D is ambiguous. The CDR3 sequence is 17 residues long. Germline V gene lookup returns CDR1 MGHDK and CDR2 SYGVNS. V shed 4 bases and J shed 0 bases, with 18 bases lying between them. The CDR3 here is CASSARWEEPTNYGYTF. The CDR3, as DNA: TGTGCCAGCAGTGCCCGGTGGGAGGAGCCGACTAACTATGGCTACACCTTC.

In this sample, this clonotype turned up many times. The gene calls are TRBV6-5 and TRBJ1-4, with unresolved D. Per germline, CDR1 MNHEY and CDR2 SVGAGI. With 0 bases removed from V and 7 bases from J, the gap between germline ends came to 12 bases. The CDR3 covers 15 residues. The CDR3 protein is CASSYSRHPPEKLFF. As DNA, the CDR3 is TGTGCCAGCAGTTACTCGAGGCATCCTCCTGAAAAACTGTTTTTT.

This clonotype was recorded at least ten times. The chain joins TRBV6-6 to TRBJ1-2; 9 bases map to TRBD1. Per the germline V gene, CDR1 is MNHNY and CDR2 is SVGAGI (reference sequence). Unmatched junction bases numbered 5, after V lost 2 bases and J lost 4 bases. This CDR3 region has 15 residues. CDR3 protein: CASSYVGQGPYGYTF. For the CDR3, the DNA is TGTGCCAGCAGTTACGTGGGACAGGGTCCCTATGGCTACACCTTC.

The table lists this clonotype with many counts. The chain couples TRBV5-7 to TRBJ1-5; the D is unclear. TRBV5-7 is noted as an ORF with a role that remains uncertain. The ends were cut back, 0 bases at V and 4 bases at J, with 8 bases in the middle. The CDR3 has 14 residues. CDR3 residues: CASSLETSNQPQHF. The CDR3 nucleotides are TGTGCCAGCAGCTTGGAGACGTCTAATCAGCCCCAGCATTTT.

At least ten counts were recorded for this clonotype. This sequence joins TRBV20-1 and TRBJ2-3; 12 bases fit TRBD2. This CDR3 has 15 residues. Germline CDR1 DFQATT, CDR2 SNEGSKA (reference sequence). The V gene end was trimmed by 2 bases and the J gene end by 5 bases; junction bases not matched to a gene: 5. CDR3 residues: CSARLAGGPGDTQYF. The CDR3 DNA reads TGCAGTGCTAGACTAGCGGGGGGGCCGGGAGATACGCAGTATTTT.

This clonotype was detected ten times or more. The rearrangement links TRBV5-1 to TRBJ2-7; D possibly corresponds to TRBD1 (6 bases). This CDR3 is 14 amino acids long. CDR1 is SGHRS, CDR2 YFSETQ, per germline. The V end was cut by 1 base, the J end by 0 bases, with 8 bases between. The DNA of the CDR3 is TGCGCCAGCAGCTTGAACAGGGACTCCTACGAGCAGTACTTC. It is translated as CASSLNRDSYEQYF.

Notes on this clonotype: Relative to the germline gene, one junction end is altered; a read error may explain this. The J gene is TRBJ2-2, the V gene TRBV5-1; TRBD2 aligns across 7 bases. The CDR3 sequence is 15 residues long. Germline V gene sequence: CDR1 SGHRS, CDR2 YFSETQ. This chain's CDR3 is CASSEAGPNTGELLF. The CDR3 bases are TGCGCCAGCAGCGAAGCGGGACCGAACACCGGGGAGCTACTTTTT.

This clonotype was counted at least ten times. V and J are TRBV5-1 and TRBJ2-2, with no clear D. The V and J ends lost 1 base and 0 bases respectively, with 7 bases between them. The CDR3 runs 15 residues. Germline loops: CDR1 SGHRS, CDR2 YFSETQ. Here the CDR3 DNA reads TGCGCCAGCAGCTTGTTGCAGGCGAACACCGGGGAGCTGTTTTTT. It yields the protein CASSLLQANTGELFF.

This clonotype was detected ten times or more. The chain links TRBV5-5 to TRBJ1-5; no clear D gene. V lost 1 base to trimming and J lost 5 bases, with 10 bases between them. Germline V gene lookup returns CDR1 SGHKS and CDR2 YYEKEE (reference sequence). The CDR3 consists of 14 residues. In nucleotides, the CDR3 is TGTGCCAGCAGCTTGAACGGGATGGATCAGCCCCAGCATTTT. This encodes CASSLNGMDQPQHF.

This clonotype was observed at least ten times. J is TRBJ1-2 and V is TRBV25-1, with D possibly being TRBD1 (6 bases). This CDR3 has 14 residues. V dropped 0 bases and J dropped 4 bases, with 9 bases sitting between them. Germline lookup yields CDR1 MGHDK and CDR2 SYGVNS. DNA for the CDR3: TGTGCCAGCAGTGAATATCAGGGGCGCTATGGCTACACCTTC. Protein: CASSEYQGRYGYTF.

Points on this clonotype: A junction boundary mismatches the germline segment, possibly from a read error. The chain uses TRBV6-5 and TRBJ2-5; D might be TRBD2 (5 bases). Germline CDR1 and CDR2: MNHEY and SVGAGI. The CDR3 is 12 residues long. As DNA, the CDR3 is TGTGACAGCAGCACGGGGTCAGAGACCCAGTACTTC. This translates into CDSSTGSETQYF.

The DNA for the CDR3 is TGCGCCAGCAGTGAGGAGCGAAGTAAGGGCCAAGAGACCCAGTACTTC. As protein: CASSEERSKGQETQYF. The rearrangement links TRBV10-1 to TRBJ2-5; D unresolved. Germline V gene data show CDR1 as WNHNN and CDR2 as SYGVQD (reference sequence). The CDR3 spans 16 residues. V dropped 2 bases and J dropped 1 base, with 14 bases sitting between them.

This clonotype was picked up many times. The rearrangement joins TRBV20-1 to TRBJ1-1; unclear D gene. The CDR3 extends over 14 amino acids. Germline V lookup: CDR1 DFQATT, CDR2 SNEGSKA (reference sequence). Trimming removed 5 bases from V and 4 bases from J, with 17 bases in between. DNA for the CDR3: TGCAGTGCTTATCCGACTTCTAGCCCCACTGAAGCTTTCTTT. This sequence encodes CSAYPTSSPTEAFF.

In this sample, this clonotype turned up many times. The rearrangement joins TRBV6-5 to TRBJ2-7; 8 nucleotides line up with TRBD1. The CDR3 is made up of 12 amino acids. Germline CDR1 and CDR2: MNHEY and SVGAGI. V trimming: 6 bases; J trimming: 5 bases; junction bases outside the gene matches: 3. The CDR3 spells CASRDRAHEQYF. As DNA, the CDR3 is TGTGCCAGCAGGGACAGGGCCCACGAGCAGTACTTC.

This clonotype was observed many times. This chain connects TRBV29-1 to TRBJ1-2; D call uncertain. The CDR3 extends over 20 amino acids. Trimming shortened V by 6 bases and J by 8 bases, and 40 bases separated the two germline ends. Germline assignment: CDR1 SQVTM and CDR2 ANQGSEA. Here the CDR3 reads CSVPSFNCLKPDREQRGYTF. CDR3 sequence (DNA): TGCAGCGTGCCCTCCTTTAACTGCTTGAAGCCGGACCGCGAACAGCGAGGCTACACCTTC.